This passage covers 20 T cell receptor beta chains from one sample sequenced in a study of cytomegalovirus exposure and HLA in healthy donors. A multiplex PCR was run with 60 Vbeta primers and 13 Jbeta primers. Sequencing was performed with immunoSEQ multiplex PCR; in TCRdb, only in-frame clones are kept and a portion is missing. The table shows 150,000 to 200,000 clones, with 75% to 90% occurring only once. Sequences were obtained from PBMCs. These receptors all stem from a man aged 40-49 years in good health and CMV-seropositive.

V is TRBV7-3 and J is TRBJ2-3, with D perhaps matching TRBD2 (5 bases). From germline, CDR1 is SGHTA and CDR2 FQGTGA. The CDR3 spans 17 residues. The V and J ends lost 5 bases and 2 bases respectively, with 20 bases between them. CDR3 nucleotide sequence: TGTGCCAGCAGCCCCGCGGCGGTATGGCGGGTCACAGATACGCAGTATTTT. Amino acid sequence: CASSPAAVWRVTDTQYF.

The chain has TRBV9 and TRBJ1-1, with D hard to call. The CDR3 covers 13 residues. Germline CDR1 is SGDLS and CDR2 is YYNGEE. The ends were cut back, 4 bases at V and 2 bases at J, with 9 bases in the middle. The CDR3 region has the DNA TGTGCCAGCAGCAAACAAGAAAACACTGAAGCTTTCTTT. This codes for CASSKQENTEAFF.

The gene calls are TRBV7-9 and TRBJ2-1; 8 nucleotides align to TRBD2. The CDR3 length is 16 residues. Trimming took 7 bases from V and 2 from J; bases not matched to a gene: 10. The germline V gene encodes CDR1 SEHNR and CDR2 FQNEAQ (reference sequence). CDR3 nucleotide sequence: TGTGCCAGCACCCATAGCGGGGAGGGCCCCTACAATGAGCAGTTCTTC. Residues: CASTHSGEGPYNEQFF.

This chain joins TRBV2 and TRBJ1-5; 11 bases are shared with TRBD1. Germline V gene sequence: CDR1 SNHLY, CDR2 FYNNEI. The CDR3 extends over 15 amino acids. V lost 5 bases, J lost 3 bases, and 3 bases stayed unmatched. CDR3 residues: CASSRTGGPNQPQHF. The DNA of the CDR3 is TGTGCCAGCAGTCGGACAGGGGGCCCCAATCAGCCCCAGCATTTT.

The V call is TRBV2, the J call TRBJ2-7; weak D call: TRBD1 (6 bases). The CDR3 totals 14 residues. The germline V and J ends were trimmed by 9 bases and 2 bases, with 17 bases remaining between them. CDR1 SNHLY and CDR2 FYNNEI come from the germline V gene. CDR3 coding DNA: TGTGCCAGTCTTTGGACAGTCGATGCCTACGAGCAGTACTTC. Protein sequence: CASLWTVDAYEQYF.

This chain uses TRBV5-4 with TRBJ1-5, with D perhaps TRBD1 (6 bases). This CDR3 comprises 17 residues. Trimming took off 0 bases at V and 0 bases at J, with 13 bases between the two ends. CDR1 and CDR2 from the germline V gene are SGHNT and YYREEE (reference sequence). CDR3 bases: TGTGCCAGCAGCTTGGGGGGGCCGGCAGTTAGCAATCAGCCCCAGCATTTT. It codes for CASSLGGPAVSNQPQHF.

Only one count was recorded for this clone. The chain recombines TRBV29-1 with TRBJ2-7; weak D call: TRBD2 (5 bases). The V end lost 2 bases, the J end lost 4 bases, and 6 bases lay between the germline ends. CDR1 SQVTM and CDR2 ANQGSEA come from the germline V gene. CDR3 size: 11 residues. CDR3 protein: CSVERGYEQYF. The CDR3 DNA is TGCAGCGTTGAACGGGGTTACGAGCAGTACTTC.

The chain couples TRBV5-8 to TRBJ2-1; 9 bases are a match to TRBD1. The CDR3 has 15 residues. V gave up 4 bases and J gave up 5 bases; unmatched junction bases: 7. Germline CDR1 SGHTS, CDR2 YDEGEE. As DNA, the CDR3 is TGTGCCAGCAGCCTTGGGACAGGGACAGACAATGAGCAGTTCTTC. Translated: CASSLGTGTDNEQFF.

J is TRBJ2-7 and V is TRBV7-2, with 8 bases matching TRBD1. This CDR3 has 15 residues. CDR1 and CDR2 from the germline V gene are SGHTA and FQGNSA. V lost 1 base and J lost 4; bases outside the gene matches: 6. The CDR3 region is CASSLDAGGLYEQYF. The CDR3, as DNA: TGTGCCAGCAGCTTAGATGCAGGGGGCTTGTACGAGCAGTACTTC. The complete variable domain, with remaining parts taken from reference TRBV7-2 and TRBJ2-7, reads GAGVSQSPSNKVTEKGKDVELRCDPISGHTALYWYRQSLGQGLEFLIYFQGNSAPDKSGLPSDRFSAERTGGSVSTLTIQRTQQEDSAVYLCASSLDAGGLYEQYFGPGTRLTVT.

The gene calls are TRBV30 and TRBJ2-5; a weak D match, TRBD1 (5 bases). V was shortened by 2 bases and J by 1 base, with 8 bases between the two germline ends. Germline CDR1 GTSNPN, CDR2 SVGIG (reference sequence). There are 13 residues in the CDR3. This CDR3 reads CAWSRQTQETQYF. CDR3 sequence (DNA): TGTGCCTGGAGTCGACAGACCCAAGAGACCCAGTACTTC. Full variable domain (missing parts from reference TRBV30 and TRBJ2-5): SQTIHQWPATLVQPVGSPLSLECTVEGTSNPNLYWYRQAAGRGLQLLFYSVGIGQISSEVPQNLSASRPQDRQFILSSKKLLLSDSGFYLCAWSRQTQETQYFGPGTRLLVL.

This clone was seen only once. The chain links TRBV7-2 to TRBJ2-1; 8 bases agree with TRBD1. The CDR3 spans 14 residues. Germline-derived CDR1 and CDR2 are SGHTA and FQGNSA. Germline trimming cut 3 bases from V and 7 bases from J; bases unmatched to any gene: 5. The CDR3, as DNA: TGTGCCAGCAGCTTCGTACAGGGGGGAAATGAGCAGTTCTTC. As protein: CASSFVQGGNEQFF.

The chain carries TRBV19 and TRBJ1-1; 8 nucleotides match TRBD1. CDR1 and CDR2 (germline): LNHDA, SQIVND (reference sequence). The CDR3 is made up of 14 amino acids. Unmatched junction bases numbered 3, after V lost 6 bases and J lost 0 bases. The CDR3 bases are TGTGCCAGTAGCCGACAGGGGTTGAACACTGAAGCTTTCTTT. Translated, it gives CASSRQGLNTEAFF.

CDR3 nucleotides: TGTGCCAGCAGCTTGGATAGCGGGGGTGTGAACACCGGGGAGCTGTTTTTT. This codes for CASSLDSGGVNTGELFF. This sequence joins TRBV11-2 and TRBJ2-2; 9 bases match TRBD2. CDR1 is SGHAT and CDR2 is FQNNGV in the germline V gene. V lost 3 bases and J lost 1; bases outside the gene matches: 6. This CDR3 is 17 amino acids long.

The chain has TRBV4-3 and TRBJ1-2; tentative D call: TRBD1 (5 bases). V shed 5 bases and J shed 4 bases, with 14 bases lying between them. In germline, CDR1 is LGHNA, CDR2 YSLEER. CDR3 length equals 14 residues. The CDR3 here is CASSTGTGSYGYTF. The DNA of the CDR3 is TGCGCCAGCAGCACGGGGACTGGAAGCTATGGCTACACCTTC.

The gene calls are TRBV11-3 and TRBJ2-1; D is possibly TRBD1 (5 bases). This CDR3 has 18 amino acids. V was clipped by 5 bases and J by 3 bases, with 23 bases between them. Germline loops: CDR1 SGHNT, CDR2 YENEEA. CDR3: CASSPTGLGRTHYNEQFF. In nucleotides, the CDR3 is TGTGCCAGCAGCCCCACCGGTTTGGGGCGGACACACTACAATGAGCAGTTCTTC. Full variable domain (remainder filled in from reference TRBV11-3 and TRBJ2-1): EAGVVQSPRYKIIEKKQPVAFWCNPISGHNTLYWYLQNLGQGPELLIRYENEEAVDDSQLPKDRFSAERLKGVDSTLKIQPAELGDSAVYLCASSPTGLGRTHYNEQFFGPGTRLTVL.

The J gene is TRBJ1-5, the V gene TRBV27; TRBD1 matches 7 bases. Trimming took 8 bases from V and 4 from J; bases not matched to a gene: 5. The germline V gene encodes CDR1 MNHEY and CDR2 SMNVEV (reference sequence). The CDR3 sequence is 13 residues long. The CDR3, as DNA: TGTGCCAGCCCAGGGACAGAGAATCAGCCCCAGCATTTT. This encodes CASPGTENQPQHF.

The chain has TRBV27 and TRBJ1-1; D is unclear. CDR3 length equals 14 residues. The V gene lost 7 bases and the J gene lost 1 base, with 13 bases spanning the gap. Germline assignment: CDR1 MNHEY and CDR2 SMNVEV (reference sequence). The DNA of the CDR3 is TGTGCCAGCATCCCCAGTTGGCCGAACACTGAAGCTTTCTTT. Its protein product is CASIPSWPNTEAFF.

The gene calls are TRBV4-3 and TRBJ2-1; 7 bases line up with TRBD2. Losses at the gene ends were 0 bases for V and 4 bases for J; bases not matched to a gene: 9. The CDR3 runs to 17 residues. Germline lookup yields CDR1 LGHNA and CDR2 YSLEER. CDR3 amino acids: CASSQDSLPSGYNEQFF. The CDR3 nucleotides are TGCGCCAGCAGCCAAGACTCCCTTCCTAGCGGTTACAATGAGCAGTTCTTC.

This sequence joins TRBV5-4 and TRBJ2-7, with a possible D match to TRBD1 (6 bases). The CDR3 is 15 amino acids. Germline V gene sequence: CDR1 SGHNT, CDR2 YYREEE (reference sequence). V dropped 3 bases and J dropped 5 bases, with 18 bases sitting between them. The CDR3 DNA reads as TGTGCCAGCAGCTCCAGGGGAGAAGGCTGGGACGAGCAGTACTTC. Translating it yields CASSSRGEGWDEQYF.

The rearrangement uses TRBV5-1 and TRBJ2-3; 13 nucleotides match TRBD2. The CDR3 totals 16 residues. Germline V gene data show CDR1 as SGHRS and CDR2 as YFSETQ. Losses at the gene ends were 5 bases for V and 4 bases for J; bases not matched to a gene: 7. The CDR3 sequence is CASRLLAGGPPDTQYF. The CDR3 coding sequence is TGCGCCAGCAGGCTACTAGCGGGGGGGCCACCAGATACGCAGTATTTT.